This T cell receptor beta chain was recovered during a study of T cells in Graves' hyperthyroidism and ophthalmopathy. There were TCR beta CDR3 regions amplified from RNA transcripts. A set of HTBI primers served as the primers for a first-round RT-PCR of the TCR CDR3. TCRdb re-derived calls from the multiplex PCR reads in MiXCR, one entry per CDR3 protein. The table lists a few hundred thousand distinct CDR3 sequences, over 15% of them singletons. Germline assignment: CDR1 MGHRA and CDR2 YSYEKL. This CDR3 contains 16 residues. The junction had 5 bases not matched to a gene; V was cut back by 4 bases and J by 2 bases. General study findings and limits: Ophthalmopathy was identified by the model a median about 6.4 months ahead of onset.

Of note for this clonotype: Its antigen is unidentified.

The receptor's source is a woman aged 60 to 75 with Graves' ophthalmopathy. The rearrangement joins TRBV4-1 to TRBJ2-1; 10 positions match TRBD1. The sequenced material came from blood. The CDR3 protein is CASSRTDRGTYNEQFF. The CDR3 nucleotides read TGCGCCAGCAGCCGAACGGACAGGGGGACCTACAATGAGCAGTTCTTC.